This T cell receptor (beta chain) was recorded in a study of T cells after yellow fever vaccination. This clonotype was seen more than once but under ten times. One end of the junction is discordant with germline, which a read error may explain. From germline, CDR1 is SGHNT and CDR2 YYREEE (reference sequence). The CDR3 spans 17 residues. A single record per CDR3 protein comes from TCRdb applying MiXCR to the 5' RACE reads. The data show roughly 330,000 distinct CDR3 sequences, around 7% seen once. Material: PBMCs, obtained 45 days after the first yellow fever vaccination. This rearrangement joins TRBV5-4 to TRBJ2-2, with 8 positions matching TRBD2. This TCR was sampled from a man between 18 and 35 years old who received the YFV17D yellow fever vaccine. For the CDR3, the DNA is TGTGCCAGCAGGCGGGGAGGGGTAGCGGGGAACTCCGGGGAGCTGTTTTTT. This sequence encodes CASRRGGVAGNSGELFF.